Included here is one TCR beta chain sequence, with context. Looked up from germline, CDR1 is LNHDA and CDR2 is SQIVND (reference sequence). The CDR3 is 14 residues long. Trimming pared 3 bases from V and 0 bases from J, leaving 6 bases between. The source of the sample is a study of blood T cell repertoires in COVID-19. On the study more broadly: Researchers got acute and convalescent COVID-19 samples from the United States, Italy and Spain. Nucleic acid was either cDNA or gDNA, and it came from T cells, B-cell-depleted T cells, or PBMCs.

In the authors' methods: Quantification of nucleated cells was approximated via reference gene primer amplification. The data were produced by immunoSEQ multiplex PCR, yet TCRdb's version contains in-frame clones alone and is incomplete. V and J calls and clone size come straight from that table; D and trimming were deduced from the DNA. Altogether around 150,000 clones are present, 75% to 85% being singletons, with the ten largest covering 6.5% to 9%. The J gene is TRBJ2-1, the V gene TRBV19; a weak D match, TRBD2 (5 bases). Sequences were obtained from peripheral blood. The clonotype was recovered from a woman aged 45-65 years in a cohort sampled during active or convalescent COVID-19. The CDR3 DNA sequence: TGTGCCAGTAGTATGGGGAGCTCCTACAATGAGCAGTTCTTC. This gives the protein CASSMGSSYNEQFF.